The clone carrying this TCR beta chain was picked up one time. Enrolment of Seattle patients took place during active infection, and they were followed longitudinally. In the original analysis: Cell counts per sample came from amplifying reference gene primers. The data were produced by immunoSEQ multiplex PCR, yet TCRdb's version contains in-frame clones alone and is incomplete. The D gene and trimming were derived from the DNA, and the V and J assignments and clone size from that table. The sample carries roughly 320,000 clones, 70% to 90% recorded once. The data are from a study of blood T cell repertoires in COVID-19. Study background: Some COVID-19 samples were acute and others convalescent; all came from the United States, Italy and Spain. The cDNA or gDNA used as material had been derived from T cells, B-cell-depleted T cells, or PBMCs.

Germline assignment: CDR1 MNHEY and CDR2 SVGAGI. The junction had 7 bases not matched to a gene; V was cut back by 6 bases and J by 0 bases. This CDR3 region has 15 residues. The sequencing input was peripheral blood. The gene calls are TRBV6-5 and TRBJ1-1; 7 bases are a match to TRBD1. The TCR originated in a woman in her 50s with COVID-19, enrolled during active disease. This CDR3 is CASSQAGQVNTEAFF. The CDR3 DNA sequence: TGTGCCAGCAGCCAAGCCGGACAGGTGAACACTGAAGCTTTCTTT.